A selection of T cell receptor beta chains follows, all from one sample in a study of spatial heterogeneity in lung cancer. One entry per CDR3 protein, called by TCRdb with MiXCR from the 5' RACE reads. The data contain some 83,000 distinct CDR3 sequences, roughly a fifth of them seen just once; the ten biggest clones take up less than 7.5%. The sequencing used PBMCs, collected at surgery. The receptors come from a male donor with early-stage non-small cell lung cancer. The CDR3 runs from the conserved cysteine through the conserved F or W. A D gene is named only where the DNA matches it firmly. Expanded clones are given a class, and other clones once, few, many or no size at all.

D gene | CDR3 length | clone size | J gene | V gene | CDR3 DNA | CDR3 protein
. | 14 | . | TRBJ1-1 | TRBV27 | TGTGCCACCCCTACCGGCGAGGATCACACTGAAGCTTTCTTT | CATPTGEDHTEAFF
TRBD1 | 16 | . | TRBJ1-1 | TRBV7-2 | TGTGCCAGCAGCTTAGCCGGGACAGGGGTGAACACTGAAGCTTTCTTT | CASSLAGTGVNTEAFF
. | 15 | many | TRBJ2-1 | TRBV2 | TGTGCCAGCAGTGCTTGGGCGGGGTCCTACAATGAGCAGTTCTTC | CASSAWAGSYNEQFF
TRBD1 | 14 | . | TRBJ2-7 | TRBV29-1 | TGCAGCGTTGCTCCCGGGACAGGGAGAGCCGAGCAGTACTTC | CSVAPGTGRAEQYF
TRBD2 | 16 | . | TRBJ2-2 | TRBV4-1 | TGCGCCAGCAGCCAAGAGGAGCGGGGCTACACCGGGGAGCTGTTTTTT | CASSQEERGYTGELFF
. | 14 | . | TRBJ2-7 | TRBV9 | TGTGCCAGCAGCGCCGTGGGCGCCTCGTCCGAGCAGTACTTC | CASSAVGASSEQYF
TRBD2 | 15 | . | TRBJ2-5 | TRBV7-9 | TGTGCCAGCAGCTTCACACCGCGGGAGTTGGAGACCCAGTACTTC | CASSFTPRELETQYF
TRBD2 | 16 | . | TRBJ2-7 | TRBV20-1 | TGCAGTGCTAGACCTGAAACCGGGACTAGCGGCTACGAGCAGTACTTC | CSARPETGTSGYEQYF
. | 12 | few | TRBJ2-4 | TRBV12-2 | TGTGCAAGTCGCCTCCCGAAAAACATTCAGTACTTC | CASRLPKNIQYF
. | 12 | many | TRBJ1-1 | TRBV20-1 | TGCAGTGCACCTCACGGGGACACTGAAGCTTTCTTT | CSAPHGDTEAFF
. | 15 | few | TRBJ1-1 | TRBV4-2 | TGTGCCAGCAGCCAAGAAAGACAGGCCAACACTGAAGCTTTCTTT | CASSQERQANTEAFF
TRBD2 | 20 | few | TRBJ2-3 | TRBV20-1 | TGCAGTGCTAGAGATCCCGGGACTAGCGGGAGTTGGGGTCAGGCAGATACGCAGTATTTT | CSARDPGTSGSWGQADTQYF
. | 15 | many | TRBJ2-2 | TRBV28 | TGTGCCAGCAGTTCTCCGGGACAGAACACCGGGGAGCTGTTTTTT | CASSSPGQNTGELFF
. | 11 | many | TRBJ1-2 | TRBV12-3/TRBV12-4 | TGTGCCAGCAGTTTATCTCACGGCTACACCTTC | CASSLSHGYTF
. | 12 | few | TRBJ2-7 | TRBV6-2/TRBV6-3 | TGTGCCAGCAGTTCGGGACACAGCGAGCAGTACTTC | CASSSGHSEQYF
TRBD1 | 14 | few | TRBJ1-2 | TRBV6-6 | TGTGCCAGCAGCTCGGGACAGGGGTTAGGTGGCTACACCTTC | CASSSGQGLGGYTF
TRBD1 | 21 | . | TRBJ1-1 | TRBV27 | TGTGCCAGCAGTTTTTTGCCGGGACAGGAGGAGGTCTCAAGCGGGTGGACTGAAGCTTTCTTT | CASSFLPGQEEVSSGWTEAFF
TRBD2 | 16 | . | TRBJ2-5 | TRBV7-9 | TGTGCCAGCAGCCAGGGGACTAGCGGGTACCAAGAGACCCAGTACTTC | CASSQGTSGYQETQYF
. | 13 | . | TRBJ1-2 | TRBV20-1 | TGCAGTGCTAGAGATGAAACAGGCTATGGCTACACCTTC | CSARDETGYGYTF
. | 14 | . | TRBJ2-1 | TRBV9 | TGTGCCAGCAGCGTAGGGGGTTTGTACAATGAGCAGTTCTTC | CASSVGGLYNEQFF
. | 16 | . | TRBJ2-2 | TRBV28 | TGTGCCAGCAGTTTCAATATACGGGTCTTCACCGGGGAGCTGTTTTTT | CASSFNIRVFTGELFF
TRBD2 | 13 | few | TRBJ2-7 | TRBV2 | TGTGCCAGCAGCCCGGGGGGGGGTCCCGAGCAGTACTTC | CASSPGGGPEQYF
TRBD2 | 17 | . | TRBJ2-1 | TRBV4-2 | TGTGCCAGCAGCCAAGTCCCGAGCGGGGGCTCCTACAATGAGCAGTTCTTC | CASSQVPSGGSYNEQFF
TRBD1 | 14 | . | TRBJ1-3 | TRBV28 | TGTGCCAGCAGTACGGACAGGGCTGGAAACACCATATATTTT | CASSTDRAGNTIYF
TRBD2 | 14 | few | TRBJ2-1 | TRBV6-2/TRBV6-3 | TGTGCCAGCAGTTACTCGAGGACTAGTCATGAGCAGTTCTTC | CASSYSRTSHEQFF
. | 12 | few | TRBJ1-1 | TRBV20-1 | TGCAGTGCTAGAGATAGACCCACTGAAGCTTTCTTT | CSARDRPTEAFF
. | 12 | many | TRBJ2-5 | TRBV29-1 | TGCAGCGTCGTGGGGGGGCCAGAGACCCAGTACTTC | CSVVGGPETQYF
. | 11 | few | TRBJ2-7 | TRBV7-2 | TGTGCCAGCGGCACCGGGACGAAGCAGTACTTC | CASGTGTKQYF
. | 15 | few | TRBJ2-1 | TRBV4-2 | TGTGCCAGCAGCCAAGGTCAAGGTAGCGTTAATGAGCAGTTCTTC | CASSQGQGSVNEQFF
. | 15 | . | TRBJ2-1 | TRBV7-9 | TGTGCCAGCAGCTTAGACGGGGGAGGCTACAATGAGCAGTTCTTC | CASSLDGGGYNEQFF
. | 14 | few | TRBJ2-1 | TRBV6-5 | TGTGCCAGCAGTTACACGGGTGGGGACAATGAGCAGTTCTTC | CASSYTGGDNEQFF
TRBD1 | 19 | few | TRBJ2-6 | TRBV27 | TGTGCCAGCAGTTTATCCCCTTACAGGGGGCGTCCTGGGGCCAACGTCCTGACTTTC | CASSLSPYRGRPGANVLTF
TRBD1 | 16 | few | TRBJ1-4 | TRBV7-9 | TGTGCCAGCAGCTTAGCACCGGGACAGGGAAATGAAAAACTGTTTTTT | CASSLAPGQGNEKLFF
. | 13 | many | TRBJ2-5 | TRBV7-7 | TGTGCTAGCAGCTTGGACCTGGCTGAGACCCAGTACTTC | CASSLDLAETQYF
. | 11 | many | TRBJ2-5 | TRBV12-3/TRBV12-4 | TGTGCCAGCAGTACAGGAGAGACCCAGTACTTC | CASSTGETQYF
. | 12 | . | TRBJ1-1 | TRBV5-4 | TGTGCCAGCAGCTTCCTGGACACTGAAGCTTTCTTT | CASSFLDTEAFF
. | 13 | . | TRBJ2-1 | TRBV5-1 | TGCGCCAGCAGCTTGGACACTCCAAGTGAGCAGTTCTTC | CASSLDTPSEQFF
. | 13 | . | TRBJ2-5 | TRBV12-3/TRBV12-4 | TGTGCCAGCAGGATTGTCCCCTTGGAGACCCAGTACTTC | CASRIVPLETQYF
. | 18 | few | TRBJ2-2 | TRBV25-1 | TGTGCCAGCAGTGAATCGATGGTGGGGGGACCCAACACCGGGGAGCTGTTTTTT | CASSESMVGGPNTGELFF
TRBD1 | 15 | . | TRBJ2-3 | TRBV20-1 | TGCAGTGCGGGACCGGGACAGGGCCCCGCAGATACGCAGTATTTT | CSAGPGQGPADTQYF
. | 15 | few | TRBJ1-1 | TRBV3-1 | TGTGCCAGCAGCCAAGAGGGGGGTATGAGCACTGAAGCTTTCTTT | CASSQEGGMSTEAFF
. | 15 | few | TRBJ2-1 | TRBV7-2 | TGTGCCAGCAGCTTAGGGGCTAGCGCGTACAATGAGCAGTTCTTC | CASSLGASAYNEQFF
. | 14 | . | TRBJ2-1 | TRBV7-8 | TGTGCCAGCAGCCCTAAGGTACGGGGCAATGAGCAGTTCTTC | CASSPKVRGNEQFF
TRBD2 | 15 | many | TRBJ2-3 | TRBV5-1 | TGCGCCAGCAGGACGGGAGCGGGACTCACAGATACGCAGTATTTT | CASRTGAGLTDTQYF
. | 15 | . | TRBJ2-7 | TRBV2 | TGTGCCACCTCGACGGGCAGGTCAAGCTCCTACGAGCAGTACTTC | CATSTGRSSSYEQYF
. | 14 | few | TRBJ1-1 | TRBV11-2 | TGTGCCAGCAGCTTAGCTTTCGGGAACACTGAAGCTTTCTTT | CASSLAFGNTEAFF
. | 15 | . | TRBJ1-1 | TRBV5-4 | TGTGCCAGCAGCTTTGGGACCCTGAGGGACACTGAAGCTTTCTTT | CASSFGTLRDTEAFF
. | 14 | few | TRBJ1-1 | TRBV6-5 | TGTGCCAGCAGTTACGAAAGCGGGAACACTGAAGCTTTCTTT | CASSYESGNTEAFF
TRBD1 | 15 | . | TRBJ1-6 | TRBV5-1 | TGCGCCAGCAGCTTCAACCAGGGGGTTGGTGCGACCCTCCACTTT | CASSFNQGVGATLHF
. | 15 | . | TRBJ1-2 | TRBV9 | TGTGCCAGCAGCGGGGACCCCCGGTTGAACTATGGCTACACCTTC | CASSGDPRLNYGYTF
TRBD2 | 16 | . | TRBJ2-3 | TRBV20-1 | TGCAGTGCTAGTCCCCGGGGAGCGGGAGTAACAGATACGCAGTATTTT | CSASPRGAGVTDTQYF